The 31 T cell receptor beta chains below were found in one sample sequenced in a study of T cells and Merkel cell carcinoma outcomes. Here immunoSEQ multiplex PCR was the method, and the copy in TCRdb shows in-frame clones only, minus some. The sample lists about 6,400 clones, 65% to 75% occurring once. Specimen: tumor tissue from Merkel cell carcinoma. Receptors were obtained from a human donor with Merkel cell carcinoma. Some clones in this sample may be carry-over from other donors' samples.

This chain joins TRBV2 and TRBJ2-7; no clear D. The CDR3 totals 13 residues. V lost 3 bases to trimming and J lost 1 base, with 7 bases between them. Germline V lookup: CDR1 SNHLY, CDR2 FYNNEI. The CDR3, as DNA: TGTGCCAGCAGTGATCGACTGTCCTACGAGCAGTACTTC. Its translation: CASSDRLSYEQYF.

In this sample, this clone turned up once. One end of the junction is discordant with germline, which a read error may explain. Other DNA sequences within the sample encode an identical CDR3. V gene TRBV7-2 combines with J gene TRBJ2-3; D may correspond to TRBD1 or TRBD2 (6 bases each). This CDR3 is 15 amino acids long. The germline V gene encodes CDR1 SGHTA and CDR2 FQGNSA. The CDR3 spells CASSIKGGRTDTQYF. DNA of the CDR3: TGTGCCAGCAGCATAAAGGGGGGCCGGACAGATACACAGTATTTT.

The V and J genes are TRBV6-8 and TRBJ2-7; 8 bases agree with TRBD2. V was pared by 7 bases and J by 0 bases, with 14 bases of the junction left unmatched. The CDR3 loop spans 17 amino acids. Germline V gene lookup returns CDR1 MNHGY and CDR2 SAAAGT. The CDR3 sequence is CASTPPGTSGVSYEQYF. The CDR3 coding sequence is TGTGCCAGCACCCCCCCTGGAACTAGCGGAGTCTCCTACGAGCAGTACTTC.

The gene calls are TRBV5-4 and TRBJ2-1; 7 bases are shared with TRBD2. The CDR3 loop spans 11 amino acids. Per germline, CDR1 SGHNT and CDR2 YYREEE (reference sequence). V shed 5 bases and J 9 bases; nucleotides not matched to a gene: 2. The DNA of the CDR3 is TGTGCCAGCAGGGCGGGAGTTGAGCAGTTCTTC. Translation: CASRAGVEQFF.

A word on this clone: Germline is not matched at one junction end, which may reflect a read error. V and J are TRBV5-6 and TRBJ1-5; no definite D call. The CDR3 consists of 13 residues. Germline assignment: CDR1 SGHDT and CDR2 YYEEEE. In DNA, the CDR3 is TGTGCCAGCAGCTTTAACACAAATCAGCCCCGGCATTTT. This encodes CASSFNTNQPRHF.

This clone occurred a few times. This chain connects TRBV27 to TRBJ2-7; perhaps TRBD2 as D (7 bases). Trimming shortened V by 2 bases and J by 4 bases, and 15 bases separated the two germline ends. The CDR3 totals 15 residues. Germline loops: CDR1 MNHEY, CDR2 SMNVEV (reference sequence). CDR3 sequence reads: CASSLVGGRVYEQYF. For the CDR3, the DNA is TGTGCCAGCAGTTTAGTGGGGGGGCGCGTTTACGAGCAGTACTTC.

This clone was counted between two and nine times. The chain joins TRBV19 to TRBJ2-3; TRBD1 matches 9 bases. Germline V CDR1 and CDR2: LNHDA, SQIVND (reference sequence). The CDR3 consists of 16 residues. With 5 bases clipped from V and 1 base from J, the junction kept 7 bases outside the gene matches. CDR3 loop: CASSPSRTGGTDTQYF. The CDR3 nucleotides read TGTGCCAGTAGTCCGTCTCGGACAGGGGGCACAGATACGCAGTATTTT.

The V call is TRBV19, the J call TRBJ2-5; D gene unclear. Trimming removed 5 bases at V and 4 bases at J, with 11 bases between. The CDR3 is made up of 13 amino acids. Germline lookup yields CDR1 LNHDA and CDR2 SQIVND (reference sequence). This chain's CDR3 is CASSGSGGETQYF. CDR3 DNA: TGTGCCAGTAGTGGCTCCGGCGGAGAGACCCAGTACTTC.

V gene TRBV7-2 combines with J gene TRBJ2-5; tentatively, D is TRBD1 (6 bases). V was shortened by 1 base and J by 4 bases, with 13 bases between the two germline ends. The CDR3 has 15 residues. Germline V lookup: CDR1 SGHTA, CDR2 FQGNSA. The CDR3 loop is CASSLGPQGRETQYF. In nucleotides, the CDR3 is TGTGCCAGCAGCTTAGGACCCCAGGGGCGAGAGACCCAGTACTTC.

This chain uses TRBV28 with TRBJ2-7; D gene unclear. The germline CDR1 and CDR2 sequences are MDHEN and SYDVKM. Between the trimmed V and J ends, which lost 2 bases and 0 bases, there was a span of 5 bases. The CDR3 loop spans 13 amino acids. CDR3 protein: CASSLKRSYEQYF. The CDR3 DNA reads TGTGCCAGCAGTTTAAAGCGCTCCTACGAGCAGTACTTC. The whole variable domain, filled in from reference TRBV28 and TRBJ2-7, reads DVKVTQSSRYLVKRTGEKVFLECVQDMDHENMFWYRQDPGLGLRLIYFSYDVKMKEKGDIPEGYSVSREKKERFSLILESASTNQTSMYLCASSLKRSYEQYFGPGTRLTVT.

The chain has TRBV29-1 and TRBJ2-7; TRBD1 aligns across 7 bases. V shed 7 bases and J 7 bases; nucleotides not matched to a gene: 13. The CDR3 covers 13 residues. Germline CDR1 is SQVTM and CDR2 is ANQGSEA. DNA of the CDR3: TGCAGCGCCTCTCCGGGACAGCCCCAGGAGCAGTACTTC. Its protein product is CSASPGQPQEQYF.

The chain links TRBV18 to TRBJ2-1; D uncertain. This CDR3 has 12 amino acids. V lost 4 bases and J lost 6, with 7 bases in between. Germline CDR1 reads KGHSH; CDR2 reads LQKENI. The CDR3: CASSLGTNEQFF. The CDR3 bases are TGTGCCAGCTCACTTGGCACCAATGAGCAGTTCTTC.

The V call is TRBV28, the J call TRBJ2-3, with 11 positions matching TRBD1. The germline V gene encodes CDR1 MDHEN and CDR2 SYDVKM. The CDR3 sequence is 18 residues long. The J segment lost 4 bases and the V segment lost 4 bases, leaving 13 bases of the junction unmatched. The DNA of the CDR3 is TGTGCCAGCAGTTACGCGACCGGGACAGGGGGTTGGGCAGATACGCAGTATTTT. Translation gives CASSYATGTGGWADTQYF.

The chain carries TRBV5-4 and TRBJ2-7; weak D call: TRBD2 (7 bases). V was clipped by 0 bases and J by 5 bases, with 15 bases between them. The CDR3 is 15 residues long. CDR1 and CDR2 from the germline V gene are SGHNT and YYREEE (reference sequence). For the CDR3, the DNA is TGTGCCAGCAGCTTGGGGGGGCGGGGGCGGAACGAGCAGTACTTC. Translating it yields CASSLGGRGRNEQYF. Full variable domain (rest looked up from reference TRBV5-4 and TRBJ2-7): ETGVTQSPTHLIKTRGQQVTLRCSSQSGHNTVSWYQQALGQGPQFIFQYYREEENGRGNFPPRFSGLQFPNYSSELNVNALELDDSALYLCASSLGGRGRNEQYFGPGTRLTVT.

The chain links TRBV5-1 to TRBJ1-5; D not certain. CDR3 length equals 13 residues. V was clipped by 4 bases and J by 7 bases, with 12 bases between them. Germline values: CDR1 SGHRS, CDR2 YFSETQ. Here the CDR3 reads CASSPIAGQPQHF. For the CDR3, the DNA is TGCGCCAGCAGCCCCATAGCCGGCCAGCCCCAGCATTTT.

The gene calls are TRBV29-1 and TRBJ2-7; D might be TRBD1 (5 bases). The CDR3 loop spans 12 amino acids. Germline values: CDR1 SQVTM, CDR2 ANQGSEA. Trimming removed 3 bases at V and 5 bases at J, with 11 bases between. The CDR3 DNA is TGCAGCGTTGATGGGGTAGGGGACGAGCAGTACTTC. The encoded protein is CSVDGVGDEQYF.

The rearrangement links TRBV27 to TRBJ2-2; 8 nucleotides line up with TRBD2. V lost 5 bases and J lost 0; bases outside the gene matches: 2. Per germline, CDR1 MNHEY and CDR2 SMNVEV (reference sequence). This CDR3 has 15 residues. CDR3 in DNA: TGTGCCAGCAGTACTAGCGGTGCGAACACCGGGGAGCTGTTTTTT. Amino acid sequence: CASSTSGANTGELFF.

V is TRBV27 and J is TRBJ2-1, with D uncertain. Germline V CDR1 and CDR2: MNHEY, SMNVEV (reference sequence). Trimming left V 4 bases short and J 7 bases short, with 8 bases between. This CDR3 comprises 12 residues. The CDR3 nucleotides read TGTGCCAGCAGTTGGGGTAATAATGAGCAGTTCTTC. This translates into CASSWGNNEQFF.

This rearrangement joins TRBV11-3 to TRBJ2-3; D is perhaps TRBD2 (5 bases). The germline V gene encodes CDR1 SGHNT and CDR2 YENEEA. Trimming removed 8 bases at V and 4 bases at J, with 7 bases between. This CDR3 spans 11 amino acids. The CDR3 nucleotides read TGTGCCAGCCCAGCGGCAGATACGCAGTATTTT. Amino acid sequence: CASPAADTQYF.

The chain recombines TRBV7-2 with TRBJ2-7; 8 bases are a match to TRBD1. V shed 5 bases, J shed 9 bases, and the junction held 9 bases outside the gene matches. This CDR3 region has 13 residues. CDR1 is SGHTA and CDR2 is FQGNSA in the germline V gene. Here the CDR3 reads CASSPGQGVLQYF. The DNA for the CDR3 is TGTGCCAGCAGCCCAGGACAGGGCGTGTTGCAGTACTTC.

This clone was seen a few times. The V gene is TRBV5-1, the J gene TRBJ2-1; 14 bases are a match to TRBD2. Germline CDR1 reads SGHRS; CDR2 reads YFSETQ. The V segment lost 4 bases and the J segment 10 bases; nucleotides outside the gene matches: 10. CDR3 length: 16 amino acids. In nucleotides, the CDR3 is TGCGCCAGCAGCATGGGAGGACTAGCGGGAGGCCTCGAGCAGTTCTTC. This sequence encodes CASSMGGLAGGLEQFF.

The chain combines TRBV7-8 with TRBJ2-7; TRBD1 might be the D (5 bases). There are 15 residues in the CDR3. The ends were cut back, 6 bases at V and 0 bases at J, with 15 bases in the middle. Germline lookup yields CDR1 SGHVS and CDR2 FQNEAQ. The DNA of the CDR3 is TGTGCCAGCAGTTCCTATCAGGGTCCCTCCTACGAGCAGTACTTC. It encodes CASSSYQGPSYEQYF.

This clone came up a few times. V gene TRBV11-2 combines with J gene TRBJ2-7; 7 nucleotides match TRBD2. CDR1 is SGHAT and CDR2 is FQNNGV in the germline V gene. The CDR3 spans 14 residues. V shed 0 bases, J shed 2 bases, and the junction held 1 base outside the gene matches. This CDR3 reads CASSLEGRAYEQYF. For the CDR3, the DNA is TGTGCCAGCAGCTTAGAAGGGAGGGCCTACGAGCAGTACTTC. The full variable domain, with the rest looked up from reference TRBV11-2 and TRBJ2-7, is EAGVAQSPRYKIIEKRQSVAFWCNPISGHATLYWYQQILGQGPKLLIQFQNNGVVDDSQLPKDRFSAERLKGVDSTLKIQPAKLEDSAVYLCASSLEGRAYEQYFGPGTRLTVT.

CDR3 DNA: TGTGCCAGCACCCCGATTGACAGTTACAATGAGCAGTTCTTC. Translating it yields CASTPIDSYNEQFF. V is TRBV6-6 and J is TRBJ2-1, with a tentative D call TRBD1 (5 bases). CDR3 length equals 14 residues. Trimming shortened V by 7 bases and J by 4 bases, and 14 bases separated the two germline ends. Looked up from germline, CDR1 is MNHNY and CDR2 is SVGAGI (reference sequence).

V gene TRBV27 combines with J gene TRBJ2-7; 7 positions agree with TRBD2. Germline V CDR1 and CDR2: MNHEY, SMNVEV (reference sequence). The V gene end was trimmed by 2 bases and the J gene end by 0 bases; junction bases not matched to a gene: 1. The CDR3 extends over 14 amino acids. The CDR3 sequence is CASSLRDYSYEQYF. CDR3 coding DNA: TGTGCCAGCAGTTTAAGGGACTACTCCTACGAGCAGTACTTC.

This clone was counted between two and nine times. Written as DNA, the CDR3 is TGTGCCAGCAGCCAAGGGACAGGGAGTCAAGAGACCCAGTACTTC. Amino acid sequence: CASSQGTGSQETQYF. V gene TRBV7-2 combines with J gene TRBJ2-5, with TRBD1 identical over 9 bases. Losses at the gene ends were 5 bases for V and 2 bases for J; bases not matched to a gene: 6. This CDR3 is built from 15 residues. Germline CDR1 reads SGHTA; CDR2 reads FQGNSA.

This sequence joins TRBV28 and TRBJ2-7; 9 nucleotides align to TRBD1. The CDR3 totals 16 residues. The germline CDR1 and CDR2 sequences are MDHEN and SYDVKM. The J segment lost 7 bases and the V segment lost 6 bases, leaving 16 bases of the junction unmatched. CDR3 nucleotide sequence: TGTGCCAGCAGCATTATCCGGGGGACAGGGATTCGGGAGCAGTACTTC. Its protein is CASSIIRGTGIREQYF.

As DNA, the CDR3 is TGTGCCTGGACCTTAATGGGGGGCACTAATGAAAAACTGTTTTTT. Protein sequence: CAWTLMGGTNEKLFF. This chain links TRBV30 with TRBJ1-4, with D possibly TRBD1 on 6 matching bases. V was cut by 4 bases and J by 2 bases, with 14 bases left in between. The CDR3 covers 15 residues. CDR1 is GTSNPN and CDR2 is SVGIG in the germline V gene (reference sequence).

This rearrangement joins TRBV7-2 to TRBJ2-1, with D maybe TRBD2 (6 bases). V was shortened by 1 base and J by 4 bases, with 11 bases between the two germline ends. CDR3 size: 15 residues. Germline values: CDR1 SGHTA, CDR2 FQGNSA. The CDR3 reads CASSLDGRRYNEQFF. In DNA, the CDR3 is TGTGCCAGCAGCTTAGATGGGAGGAGATACAATGAGCAGTTCTTC.

This clone was seen a single time. This chain joins TRBV29-1 and TRBJ2-1; weak D call: TRBD2 (6 bases). The CDR3 runs to 11 residues. With 7 bases removed from V and 3 bases from J, the gap between germline ends came to 7 bases. Germline CDR1 reads SQVTM; CDR2 reads ANQGSEA. This chain's CDR3 is CSAEGYNEQFF. The CDR3 DNA reads as TGCAGCGCGGAGGGCTACAATGAGCAGTTCTTC.

This chain connects TRBV25-1 to TRBJ2-2; unclear D gene. V lost 4 bases, J lost 6 bases, and 9 bases lay in between. From germline, CDR1 is MGHDK and CDR2 SYGVNS. The CDR3 length is 13 residues. This CDR3 is CASSGQLSGELFF. In DNA, the CDR3 is TGTGCCAGCAGTGGGCAGCTGTCCGGGGAGCTGTTTTTT.